Listed below are T cell receptor beta chains from one sample, sequenced in a study of blood T cells in healthy people across ages. TCRdb independently ran MiXCR on the 5' RACE reads; one entry per CDR3 protein. The repertoire holds 650,000 to 800,000 distinct CDR3 sequences, with more than 40% as singletons. Source material: blood. The receptors were gathered from a man aged 60-69 years in good health. Both conserved end residues are part of each CDR3. The D gene is left open where the match is weak. The listing skips clone size in some rows; elsewhere it reads once, few, many or a size class.

J	size	V	D	DNA	CDR3
TRBJ2-1	-	TRBV10-3	TRBD1	TGTGCCATCAGTGAGGCCGACAGGGGGTCCTACAATGAGCAGTTCTTC	CAISEADRGSYNEQFF
TRBJ2-5	-	TRBV5-1	-	TGCGCCAGCAGATCCGGCAGCCAAGAGACCCAGTACTTC	CASRSGSQETQYF
TRBJ2-5	many	TRBV7-7	-	TGTGCCAGCAGCTTATCGGGCCTTGAGACCCAGTACTTC	CASSLSGLETQYF
TRBJ2-5	few	TRBV7-2	-	TGTGCCAGCACCCGCTTTGAGAGCGGCCAAGAGACCCAGTACTTC	CASTRFESGQETQYF
TRBJ2-3	few	TRBV7-2	TRBD1	TGTGCCAGCAGACGTCAGACAGGGCTTTCGACAGATACGCAGTATTTT	CASRRQTGLSTDTQYF
TRBJ2-3	-	TRBV10-3	-	TGTGCCATCAGTGACCCAGGACAGCCAGCAGCAGATACGCAGTATTTT	CAISDPGQPAADTQYF
TRBJ2-7	-	TRBV29-1	-	TGCAGCGTTGCTGAGCCGGGACCAAGCTCCTACGAGCAGTACTTC	CSVAEPGPSSYEQYF
TRBJ2-1	-	TRBV4-1	TRBD1	TGCGCCAGCAGCCCCGGGACAGGCGATAATGAGCAGTTCTTC	CASSPGTGDNEQFF
TRBJ2-7	few	TRBV20-1	TRBD1	TGCAGTTTCGGGACAGGGGTCTCCTACGAGCAGTACTTC	CSFGTGVSYEQYF
TRBJ2-1	-	TRBV20-1	-	TGCAGTGCTAGAGTTGGGAACTCCTACAATGAGCAGTTCTTC	CSARVGNSYNEQFF
TRBJ2-7	-	TRBV7-2	TRBD2	TGTGCCAGCAGCTTTAGGGGGGGACTAGCGGAGTACAATGAGCAGTACTTC	CASSFRGGLAEYNEQYF
TRBJ2-1	-	TRBV5-5	-	TGTGCCAGCAGCTTGGGTGATGGCGACGGGGGGCCAGTTCAGTTCTTC	CASSLGDGDGGPVQFF
TRBJ2-5	-	TRBV5-1	-	TGCGCCAGCAGCCCCGACGGCAGGGGACAAGAGACCCTGTACTTC	CASSPDGRGQETLYF
TRBJ2-7	few	TRBV11-2	-	TGTGCCAGCAGCTTACGCAGGGCCCACGAGCAGTACTTC	CASSLRRAHEQYF
TRBJ2-3	-	TRBV20-1	TRBD1	TGCAGTGCTAGGAGGACAGGGAACACAGATACGCAGTATTTT	CSARRTGNTDTQYF
TRBJ2-5	many	TRBV7-2	-	TGTGCCAGCAGCCCCCAGACTAGGTCCCAAGAGACCCAGTACTTC	CASSPQTRSQETQYF
TRBJ2-3	-	TRBV11-3	-	TGTGCCAGCAGCTGGCCCGGGGAGGGCACAGATACGCAGTATTTT	CASSWPGEGTDTQYF
TRBJ2-7	-	TRBV19	TRBD2	TGTGCCAGCCGTCGGACTAGTAACAACTACGAGCAGTACTTC	CASRRTSNNYEQYF
TRBJ1-1	-	TRBV6-5	TRBD1	TGTGCCAGCAGAGCGACAGGGTACTTAACTGAAGCTTTCTTT	CASRATGYLTEAFF
TRBJ2-3	once	TRBV6-2/TRBV6-3	-	TGTGCCAGCAGAACCACAGGGGGGGCCACAGATACGCAGTATTTT	CASRTTGGATDTQYF
TRBJ2-7	few	TRBV6-5	-	TGTGCCAGCAGTTACGGGGCGAAGGGAACCTACGAGCAGTACTTC	CASSYGAKGTYEQYF
TRBJ2-1	few	TRBV25-1	TRBD1	TGTGCCAGCAGTGAACCAGACAGGGTGCAGTTCTTC	CASSEPDRVQFF
TRBJ2-3	-	TRBV27	TRBD1	TGTGCCAGCAGTTTCCTGGTAGGGACAGGCTCTAGCACAGATACGCAGTATTTT	CASSFLVGTGSSTDTQYF
TRBJ1-1	once	TRBV7-2	-	TGTGCCAGCAGCCGGTTTTCGGGTGAAGCTTTCTTT	CASSRFSGEAFF
TRBJ2-2	many	TRBV5-1	TRBD1	TGCGCCAGCAGCTTCAGACAGGGGACCGGGGAGCTGTTTTTT	CASSFRQGTGELFF
TRBJ2-7	-	TRBV5-8	-	TGTGCCAGCAGCCCCCGGTCGGCGGTGCAGTACTTC	CASSPRSAVQYF
TRBJ2-3	-	TRBV12-3/TRBV12-4	-	TGTGCCAGCAGCCTCCGTTGGACAGATACGCAGTATTTT	CASSLRWTDTQYF
TRBJ1-1	-	TRBV3-1	-	TGTGCCAGCACCCCAAGAACCTCGGACACTGAAGCTTTCTTT	CASTPRTSDTEAFF